These T cell receptor beta chains were read from a single sample in a study of blood T cell repertoires in COVID-19. Here immunoSEQ multiplex PCR was the method, and the copy in TCRdb shows in-frame clones only, minus some. The sample yields 270,000 or so clones, 83% seen once. Material for sequencing was peripheral blood. The origin of the receptors is a woman aged 45-59 years who had recovered from COVID-19. The conserved cysteine and the conserved F or W are not part of the CDR3 here. The D gene is left open where the match is weak. Clone size is not always given. Where it is, it says once, few, many or a class for expanded clones.

V: TRBV27; size: .; D: .; J: TRBJ2-7; CDR3: ASSVPTRAPYEQY
V: TRBV10-2; size: once; D: TRBD1; J: TRBJ1-4; CDR3: ASSMGQLEKLF
V: TRBV6-2/TRBV6-3; size: .; D: TRBD2; J: TRBJ2-1; CDR3: ASSYAGGGYNEQF
V: TRBV7-9; size: few; D: TRBD1; J: TRBJ1-2; CDR3: ASSPSGTGVGYGYT
V: TRBV27; size: .; D: .; J: TRBJ1-4; CDR3: ASSPATGYEKLF
V: TRBV6-4; size: .; D: TRBD1; J: TRBJ2-3; CDR3: ASSGTPGQGAFGTDTQY
V: TRBV5-4; size: .; D: TRBD2; J: TRBJ2-1; CDR3: ASRLAGGAYNEQF
V: TRBV9; size: .; D: .; J: TRBJ2-2; CDR3: ASSPTNRGTGELF
V: TRBV9; size: .; D: .; J: TRBJ2-1; CDR3: ASSVVGSGNEQF
V: TRBV5-1; size: .; D: TRBD2; J: TRBJ2-3; CDR3: ASSLGTSGGGRTDTQY
V: TRBV7-9; size: .; D: TRBD1; J: TRBJ1-4; CDR3: ASSLGQGGEKLF
V: TRBV3-1/TRBV3-2; size: few; D: .; J: TRBJ1-1; CDR3: ASSQDGALMNTEAF
V: TRBV11-2; size: .; D: .; J: TRBJ2-5; CDR3: ASSLLRSRSVETQY
V: TRBV27; size: .; D: .; J: TRBJ1-5; CDR3: ASSLTLRVLPQH
V: TRBV4-2; size: .; D: .; J: TRBJ2-3; CDR3: ASSQDSGADTQY
V: TRBV19; size: few; D: TRBD1; J: TRBJ2-7; CDR3: ASSNPQRTGSYEQY
V: TRBV10-3; size: once; D: .; J: TRBJ2-5; CDR3: AIKSSVQETQY
V: TRBV9; size: .; D: TRBD1; J: TRBJ2-7; CDR3: ASSVATGGYEQY